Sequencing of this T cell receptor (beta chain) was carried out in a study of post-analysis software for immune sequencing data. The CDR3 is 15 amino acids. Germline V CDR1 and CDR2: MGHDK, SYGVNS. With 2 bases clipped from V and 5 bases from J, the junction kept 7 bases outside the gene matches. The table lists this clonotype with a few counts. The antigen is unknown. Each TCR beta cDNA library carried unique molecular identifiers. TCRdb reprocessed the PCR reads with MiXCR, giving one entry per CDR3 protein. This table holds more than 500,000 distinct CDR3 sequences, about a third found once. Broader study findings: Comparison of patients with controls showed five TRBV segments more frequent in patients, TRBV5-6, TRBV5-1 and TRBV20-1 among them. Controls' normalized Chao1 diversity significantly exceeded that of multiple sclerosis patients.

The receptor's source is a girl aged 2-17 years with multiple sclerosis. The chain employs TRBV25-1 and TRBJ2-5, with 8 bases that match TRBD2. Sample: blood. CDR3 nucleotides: TGTGCCAGCAGTGAAGGACGGGGGGGCCGTGAGACCCAGTACTTC. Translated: CASSEGRGGRETQYF.